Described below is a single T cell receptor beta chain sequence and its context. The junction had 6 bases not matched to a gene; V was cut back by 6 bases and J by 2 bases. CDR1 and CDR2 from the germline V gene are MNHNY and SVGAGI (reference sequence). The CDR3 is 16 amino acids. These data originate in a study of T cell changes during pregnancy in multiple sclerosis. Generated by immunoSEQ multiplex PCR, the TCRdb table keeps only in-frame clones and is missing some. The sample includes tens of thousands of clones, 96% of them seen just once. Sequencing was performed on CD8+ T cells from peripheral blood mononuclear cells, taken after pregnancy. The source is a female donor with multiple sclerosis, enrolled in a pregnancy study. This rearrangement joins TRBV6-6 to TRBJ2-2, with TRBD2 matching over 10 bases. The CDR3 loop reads CASSLSSGRNTGELFF. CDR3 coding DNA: TGTGCCAGCAGCCTCTCTAGCGGGAGAAACACCGGGGAGCTGTTTTTT.